The 21 T cell receptor beta chains listed next were all sequenced from one sample in a study of Ad26.COV2.S vaccination and SARS-CoV-2 variants. As to treatment: approximately 18 received Ad26.COV2.S at low or high dose, single or two shots; a few received placebo; per-sample allocation not given. Day 63 after the first injection of vaccine or placebo was the sampling time. Clones were sequenced by immunoSEQ multiplex PCR, and TCRdb holds only the in-frame ones, with some missing. The data show around 340,000 clones, with around 89% seen just once and around 5.8% held by the top ten. Sequenced here: peripheral blood, sampled in a trial of Ad26.COV2.S vaccine versus placebo. These receptors all come from a person between 18 and 65 years old who received the Ad26.COV2.S COVID-19 vaccine or a placebo.

CDR3 bases: TGTGCCAGCAGCGGTCTCCGACAGGGGCGGGACAATGAGCAGTTCTTC. Its protein is CASSGLRQGRDNEQFF. V usage is TRBV21-1 and J usage is TRBJ2-1; TRBD1 is taken as the D call from the table, unchecked against the DNA. TRBV21-1 constitutes a pseudogene. This CDR3 comprises 16 residues.

Remarks on this clone: Mismatch with germline at one junction end may stem from a read error. The V gene is TRBV5-4, the J gene TRBJ2-3; maybe TRBD2 (5 bases). This CDR3 is 17 amino acids long. Germline lookup yields CDR1 SGHNT and CDR2 YYREEE (reference sequence). The CDR3 spells CASILRPGLLGADTQYF. CDR3 bases: TGTGCCAGCATCTTGCGACCAGGACTCCTCGGCGCAGATACGCAGTATTTT. Looking up the rest from reference TRBV5-4 and TRBJ2-3 gives the full variable domain: ETGVTQSPTHLIKTRGQQVTLRCSSQSGHNTVSWYQQALGQGPQFIFQYYREEENGRGNFPPRFSGLQFPNYSSELNVNALELDDSALYLCASILRPGLLGADTQYFGPGTRLTVL.

The chain carries TRBV5-1 and TRBJ1-4; 7 positions agree with TRBD1. Germline CDR1 is SGHRS and CDR2 is YFSETQ. The trim removed 1 base at V and 8 bases at J, leaving 14 bases unmatched. CDR3 length equals 17 residues. CDR3 sequence: CASSLQPRQGFGEKLFF. The CDR3 nucleotides are TGCGCCAGCAGCTTGCAACCCCGACAGGGCTTTGGCGAAAAACTGTTTTTT.

The V call is TRBV9, the J call TRBJ2-2; no clear D. This CDR3 region has 15 residues. Trimming cost V 0 bases and J 2 bases, with 8 bases left between them. Germline V gene data show CDR1 as SGDLS and CDR2 as YYNGEE. The CDR3 loop reads CASSVVGLNTGELFF. CDR3 in DNA: TGTGCCAGCAGCGTAGTAGGTCTTAACACCGGGGAGCTGTTTTTT.

The CDR3 region is CASSPGTDSYEQYF. CDR3 sequence (DNA): TGTGCCAGCAGTCCCGGGACTGATTCCTACGAGCAGTACTTC. The chain carries TRBV6-5 and TRBJ2-7; TRBD2 is a possible D gene (6 bases). The V and J ends lost 5 bases and 1 base respectively, with 12 bases between them. Germline CDR1 MNHEY, CDR2 SVGAGI. The CDR3 sequence is 14 residues long.

This clone is a singleton in its sample. The gene calls are TRBV7-2 and TRBJ2-2; TRBD1 aligns across 10 bases. Per the germline V gene, CDR1 is SGHTA and CDR2 is FQGNSA. The CDR3 has 14 amino acids. V was pared by 7 bases and J by 7 bases, with 6 bases of the junction left unmatched. This chain's CDR3 is CASKPGQGNGELFF. CDR3 DNA sequence: TGTGCCAGCAAACCGGGACAGGGGAACGGGGAGCTGTTTTTT.

The chain joins TRBV20-1 to TRBJ1-1; D uncertain. Germline assignment: CDR1 DFQATT and CDR2 SNEGSKA (reference sequence). V lost 7 bases and J 1 base, leaving 7 bases between the germline ends. The CDR3 runs to 11 residues. CDR3 residues: CSGRENTEAFF. CDR3 nucleotide sequence: TGCAGTGGGAGGGAGAACACTGAAGCTTTCTTT.

This chain joins TRBV7-3 and TRBJ2-1; the D is unclear. V lost 3 bases and J lost 0, with 9 bases in between. The germline gives CDR1 SGHTA, CDR2 FQGTGA. The length of the CDR3 is 15 residues. The CDR3 reads CASSFLIDSYNEQFF. The CDR3 coding sequence is TGTGCCAGCAGCTTCCTAATTGACTCCTACAATGAGCAGTTCTTC.

This sequence joins TRBV28 and TRBJ1-2, with D perhaps matching TRBD1 (6 bases). CDR1 MDHEN and CDR2 SYDVKM come from the germline V gene. CDR3 size: 14 residues. Trimming took 7 bases from V and 2 from J, leaving 14 bases between them. The CDR3 is CASTADRGNYGYTF. CDR3 DNA sequence: TGTGCCAGCACCGCGGACAGAGGAAACTATGGCTACACCTTC.

The rearrangement uses TRBV7-3 and TRBJ1-1; D unclear. Germline CDR1 SGHTA, CDR2 FQGTGA. V lost 4 bases to trimming and J lost 3 bases, with 12 bases between them. The CDR3 length is 14 residues. Here the CDR3 reads CASSWGGADTEAFF. The CDR3 DNA reads TGTGCCAGCAGCTGGGGAGGTGCAGACACTGAAGCTTTCTTT.

CDR3 sequence: CASKLEGNYGYTF. DNA for the CDR3: TGTGCCAGCAAGCTCGAAGGGAACTATGGCTACACCTTC. V and J are TRBV6-5 and TRBJ1-2; D is unclear. Trimming removed 7 bases at V and 2 bases at J, with 11 bases between. The CDR3 loop spans 13 amino acids. Germline V CDR1 and CDR2: MNHEY, SVGAGI.

V gene TRBV28 combines with J gene TRBJ2-3; no clear D. Germline CDR1 is MDHEN and CDR2 is SYDVKM. The CDR3 runs 14 residues. With 8 bases removed from V and 2 bases from J, the gap between germline ends came to 14 bases. CDR3 sequence reads: CASRLDNPTDTQYF. The CDR3, as DNA: TGTGCCAGCCGACTGGATAATCCCACAGATACGCAGTATTTT.

J is TRBJ2-2 and V is TRBV30; 11 positions agree with TRBD1. The CDR3 loop spans 15 amino acids. Germline V gives CDR1 GTSNPN, CDR2 SVGIG (reference sequence). The ends lost 0 bases at V and 5 bases at J; junction bases unmatched: 2. The CDR3 DNA reads as TGTGCCTGGAGTGTAGGGACAGGGGGGACCGGGGAGCTGTTTTTT. Its translation: CAWSVGTGGTGELFF.

The V call is TRBV6-5, the J call TRBJ2-1; tentative D call: TRBD1 (5 bases). V lost 8 bases to trimming and J lost 8 bases, with 22 bases between them. This CDR3 has 15 residues. From germline, CDR1 is MNHEY and CDR2 SVGAGI. The CDR3 region has the DNA TGTGCCAGCTCGGTTAAGGACACAGCTCATGATGAGCAGTTCTTC. This translates into CASSVKDTAHDEQFF.

This chain links TRBV7-3 with TRBJ2-1; D remains unclear. The CDR3 runs 11 residues. V dropped 5 bases and J dropped 7 bases, with 6 bases sitting between them. The germline CDR1 and CDR2 sequences are SGHTA and FQGTGA. The DNA of the CDR3 is TGTGCCAGCAGCCTTGCTAATGAGCAGTTCTTC. Translating gives CASSLANEQFF. The full variable domain, completed using reference TRBV7-3 and TRBJ2-1, is GAGVSQTPSNKVTEKGKYVELRCDPISGHTALYWYRQSLGQGPEFLIYFQGTGAADDSGLPNDRFFAVRPEGSVSTLKIQRTERGDSAVYLCASSLANEQFFGPGTRLTVL.

This clone was seen a single time. The V gene is TRBV7-8, the J gene TRBJ1-2, with a possible D match to TRBD1 (5 bases). The V end lost 5 bases, the J end lost 5 bases, and 12 bases lay between the germline ends. Germline V gives CDR1 SGHVS, CDR2 FQNEAQ. The length of the CDR3 is 13 residues. CDR3 in amino acids: CASSPDGGYGYTF. Here the CDR3 DNA reads TGTGCCAGCAGCCCCGACGGGGGGTATGGCTACACCTTC.

This clone was found once. CDR3 DNA: TGTGCCAGCAGTTACTCCGCAAGGGGACTAGCGGGGGCTAATACGCAGTATTTT. This gives the protein CASSYSARGLAGANTQYF. This chain connects TRBV6-2 or TRBV6-3 to TRBJ2-3; 14 bases agree with TRBD2. V was clipped by 0 bases and J by 7 bases; unmatched bases: 9. Germline CDR1 MNHEY, CDR2 SVGEGT. The CDR3 has 18 residues.

CDR3: CASSEGARTGNTIYF. CDR3 coding DNA: TGTGCCAGCAGCGAGGGGGCCCGAACTGGAAACACCATATATTTT. The chain links TRBV9 to TRBJ1-3; 7 bases match TRBD1. The CDR3 runs 15 residues. The V gene end was trimmed by 3 bases and the J gene end by 2 bases; junction bases not matched to a gene: 5. CDR1 and CDR2 (germline): SGDLS, YYNGEE.

This clone appeared once. J is TRBJ1-4 and V is TRBV5-4, with TRBD1 matching 8 bases. CDR1 is SGHNT, CDR2 YYREEE, per germline (reference sequence). This CDR3 contains 18 residues. V dropped 1 base and J dropped 2; count of bases not matched to a gene: 10. The CDR3 bases are TGTGCCAGCAGCTTGAAACAGGGGGGGATGAGGACTAATGAAAAACTGTTTTTT. Protein: CASSLKQGGMRTNEKLFF.

V gene TRBV6-5 combines with J gene TRBJ2-2; D unresolved. Germline V gene data show CDR1 as MNHEY and CDR2 as SVGAGI. Trimming pared 8 bases from V and 2 bases from J, leaving 9 bases between. The CDR3 is made up of 13 amino acids. Here the CDR3 reads CASQAQNTGELFF. The DNA for the CDR3 is TGTGCCAGCCAAGCGCAAAACACCGGGGAGCTGTTTTTT.

V and J are TRBV19 and TRBJ2-2; 8 nucleotides agree with TRBD1. The CDR3 consists of 14 residues. CDR1 is LNHDA and CDR2 is SQIVND in the germline V gene (reference sequence). V lost 7 bases and J lost 7; bases outside the gene matches: 8. The CDR3 spells CASTEIGQGGELFF. DNA of the CDR3: TGTGCCAGTACCGAAATTGGACAGGGCGGGGAGCTGTTTTTT.